Below are 23 T cell receptor beta chains sequenced from a single sample in a study of identical twins. TCRdb re-called the 5' RACE reads through MiXCR, storing one row per CDR3 protein. This sample carries 550,000 to 800,000 distinct CDR3 sequences, 7.1% of them seen once, and the ten largest clones take roughly 1.5%. These data are also associated with another study on yellow fever vaccine responses in identical twins.

The specimen sequenced was PBMCs. Source of these receptors: a woman younger than 30 in good health.

This clonotype was recorded many times. The chain couples TRBV20-1 to TRBJ2-1; D is unresolved. The CDR3 consists of 18 residues. CDR1 and CDR2 (germline): DFQATT, SNEGSKA (reference sequence). Trimming shortened V by 0 bases and J by 2 bases, and 20 bases separated the two germline ends. This chain's CDR3 is CSARDPSFRPAAYNEQFF. The DNA for the CDR3 is TGCAGTGCTAGAGATCCCAGTTTCCGCCCCGCCGCCTACAATGAGCAGTTCTTC.

The genes are TRBV12-5 and TRBJ2-7, with D perhaps TRBD1 (6 bases). This CDR3 has 15 residues. The germline gives CDR1 LGHNT, CDR2 FRNRAP. The V gene lost 1 base and the J gene lost 1 base, with 11 bases spanning the gap. The CDR3 DNA follows: TGTGCTAGTGGTTTGGACAGGGTTCGTTCCTACGAGCAGTACTTC. It translates to CASGLDRVRSYEQYF.

This clonotype has only a few counts. V gene TRBV5-6 combines with J gene TRBJ1-5, with D perhaps matching TRBD1 (6 bases). The V and J ends lost 3 bases and 7 bases respectively, with 17 bases between them. The CDR3 length is 15 residues. Germline V CDR1 and CDR2: SGHDT, YYEEEE. The DNA for the CDR3 is TGTGCCAGCAGCTCACAGGGAAGTTCAAGACAGCCCCAGCATTTT. Its protein is CASSSQGSSRQPQHF.

This clonotype has just a few counts. The chain links TRBV10-3 to TRBJ1-6; D unresolved. CDR1 is ENHRY, CDR2 SYGVKD, per germline. CDR3 length equals 14 residues. Trimming left V 5 bases short and J 5 bases short, with 10 bases between. The CDR3 is CAISPGPDNSPLHF. The CDR3 nucleotides read TGTGCCATCAGTCCGGGTCCTGATAATTCACCCCTCCACTTT.

This clonotype was observed many times. This chain connects TRBV21-1 to TRBJ2-2; no check of the table's D call, TRBD2, against the DNA was made. TRBV21-1 is tagged as a pseudogene. The CDR3 has 16 residues. In DNA, the CDR3 is TGTGCCAGCAGCAAAGCGGTGCGGGGGGGCCCCGGGGAGCTGTTTTTT. It codes for CASSKAVRGGPGELFF.

The chain carries TRBV7-2 and TRBJ2-2; 7 bases line up with TRBD1. Germline CDR1 reads SGHTA; CDR2 reads FQGNSA. The CDR3 runs to 15 residues. V dropped 6 bases and J dropped 2; count of bases not matched to a gene: 6. The CDR3 protein is CASRATGLNTGELFF. Here the CDR3 DNA reads TGTGCCAGCAGGGCGACAGGGCTTAACACCGGGGAGCTGTTTTTT.

The V call is TRBV20-1, the J call TRBJ2-7; D gene uncertain. CDR3 length equals 13 residues. Germline values: CDR1 DFQATT, CDR2 SNEGSKA (reference sequence). V shed 5 bases and J shed 2 bases, with 13 bases lying between them. The CDR3 nucleotides read TGCAGTGCTGCCCGTTCCTTCGCCTACGAGCAGTACGTC. This gives the protein CSAARSFAYEQYV.

V is TRBV7-9 and J is TRBJ2-1; 7 bases agree with TRBD1. The CDR3 runs 15 residues. Germline trimming cut 4 bases from V and 9 bases from J; bases unmatched to any gene: 12. Germline V gives CDR1 SEHNR, CDR2 FQNEAQ (reference sequence). CDR3 region: CASSSTGWAQFEQFF. In DNA form, the CDR3 reads TGTGCCAGCAGCTCGACAGGGTGGGCACAGTTTGAGCAGTTCTTC. Together with reference TRBV7-9 and TRBJ2-1, the CDR3 gives the full variable domain: DTGVSQNPRHKITKRGQNVTFRCDPISEHNRLYWYRQTLGQGPEFLTYFQNEAQLEKSRLLSDRFSAERPKGSFSTLEIQRTEQGDSAMYLCASSSTGWAQFEQFFGPGTRLTVL.

This chain joins TRBV18 and TRBJ2-7, with D perhaps TRBD2 (6 bases). CDR3 size: 17 residues. V dropped 2 bases and J dropped 3 bases, with 20 bases sitting between them. The germline gives CDR1 KGHSH, CDR2 LQKENI. The CDR3 DNA reads as TGTGCCAGCTCACCAACAGGCCGATGGGGAGGCCGCTACGAGCAGTACTTC. It codes for CASSPTGRWGGRYEQYF.

This rearrangement joins TRBV20-1 to TRBJ2-7; a possible D gene is TRBD2 (6 bases). Germline lookup yields CDR1 DFQATT and CDR2 SNEGSKA (reference sequence). This CDR3 has 13 residues. V was shortened by 5 bases and J by 2 bases, with 13 bases between the two germline ends. The CDR3 loop is CSAPLANTYEQYF. The CDR3 region has the DNA TGCAGTGCTCCTCTAGCGAACACCTACGAGCAGTACTTC.

This clonotype was observed many times. The rearrangement uses TRBV29-1 and TRBJ2-5, with a weak D call TRBD2 (6 bases). The CDR3 contains 14 residues. Trimming pared 6 bases from V and 7 bases from J, leaving 21 bases between. Germline V lookup: CDR1 SQVTM, CDR2 ANQGSEA. Here the CDR3 DNA reads TGCAGCGTCTCCCCCCGACTCCTGGAGGGGACCCAGTACTTC. Translating it yields CSVSPRLLEGTQYF.

This clonotype was observed at least ten times. This CDR3 is CASSPVAGGINNEQFF. The CDR3 DNA is TGTGCCAGCAGCCCGGTAGCGGGGGGGATCAACAATGAGCAGTTCTTC. This chain uses TRBV14 with TRBJ2-1; 11 bases match TRBD2. Germline V gene data show CDR1 as SGHDN and CDR2 as FVKESK. The CDR3 spans 16 residues. The V gene end was trimmed by 4 bases and the J gene end by 5 bases; junction bases not matched to a gene: 7. The full variable domain, with the rest looked up from reference TRBV14 and TRBJ2-1, is EAGVTQFPSHSVIEKGQTVTLRCDPISGHDNLYWYRRVMGKEIKFLLHFVKESKQDESGMPNNRFLAERTGGTYSTLKVQPAELEDSGVYFCASSPVAGGINNEQFFGPGTRLTVL.

This clonotype was detected a few times. V and J are TRBV5-5 and TRBJ1-6, with D perhaps TRBD1 (5 bases). CDR1 SGHKS and CDR2 YYEKEE come from the germline V gene (reference sequence). The V end was cut by 4 bases, the J end by 0 bases, with 17 bases between. The CDR3 has 18 amino acids. The CDR3 is CASSLGLGPSSYNSPLHF. The CDR3 region has the DNA TGTGCCAGCAGCCTTGGATTGGGGCCGAGCTCCTATAATTCACCCCTCCACTTT.

The chain carries TRBV2 and TRBJ2-7; the D gene is possibly TRBD2 (5 bases). CDR3 length: 13 residues. V dropped 7 bases and J dropped 0 bases, with 10 bases sitting between them. The germline CDR1 and CDR2 sequences are SNHLY and FYNNEI. For the CDR3, the DNA is TGTGCCAGCAAGACGGGAAGCTCCTACGAGCAGTACTTC. Translated: CASKTGSSYEQYF.

This clonotype showed up many times. This chain connects TRBV3-1 to TRBJ1-1; D might be TRBD1 (6 bases). Trimming removed 6 bases at V and 0 bases at J, with 11 bases between. This CDR3 has 14 amino acids. The germline V gene has CDR1 LGHDT and CDR2 YNNKEL (reference sequence). CDR3 sequence reads: CASSSTGLNTEAFF. CDR3 DNA sequence: TGTGCCAGCAGTAGCACAGGGTTGAACACTGAAGCTTTCTTT.

The chain is built from TRBV11-2 and TRBJ2-1; TRBD2 might be the D (7 bases). The CDR3 is made up of 15 amino acids. Trimming pared 1 base from V and 5 bases from J, leaving 12 bases between. From germline, CDR1 is SGHAT and CDR2 FQNNGV. The CDR3 sequence is CASSLGGGAHNEQFF. In nucleotides, the CDR3 is TGTGCCAGCAGCTTAGGGGGGGGCGCTCACAATGAGCAGTTCTTC.

With regard to this clonotype: A clone one base away is much larger, so this may be a read error. A read error is likely, as this CDR3 ends without the conserved phenylalanine or tryptophan. V usage is TRBV25-1 and J usage is TRBJ2-2; TRBD2 aligns across 8 bases. After removal of 11 bases from V and 3 bases from J, the junction contained 2 bases not matched to a gene. Germline values: CDR1 MGHDK, CDR2 SYGVNS. CDR3 length: 12 amino acids. The CDR3 DNA is TGTGCCGCCGGGGGGGACACCGGGGAGCTGTTTCTT. Translation gives CAAGGDTGELFL.

This clonotype was counted ten times or more. This chain joins TRBV29-1 and TRBJ2-1, with D uncertain. The CDR3 is 10 amino acids. V was trimmed by 7 bases and J by 7 bases, leaving 8 bases between them. Germline V gives CDR1 SQVTM, CDR2 ANQGSEA. In DNA, the CDR3 is TGCAGCGGGGCCCAGAATGAGCAGTTCTTC. Residues: CSGAQNEQFF.

This clonotype was seen many times. This chain connects TRBV10-3 to TRBJ2-1; tentative D call: TRBD2 (6 bases). Germline lookup yields CDR1 ENHRY and CDR2 SYGVKD. The CDR3 has 13 residues. V dropped 11 bases and J dropped 5 bases, with 16 bases sitting between them. The CDR3: CAVSGTPNNEQFF. Here the CDR3 DNA reads TGTGCCGTCTCCGGGACTCCCAACAATGAGCAGTTCTTC.

This clonotype was seen repeatedly, ten times or more. The chain is built from TRBV12-3 or TRBV12-4 and TRBJ2-3; D possibly matches TRBD1 or TRBD2 (5 bases each). The CDR3 is 15 residues long. V was shortened by 5 bases and J by 1 base, with 13 bases between the two germline ends. The CDR3 protein is CASSGGSSRTDTQYF. The CDR3 DNA is TGTGCCAGCAGTGGGGGTAGCTCACGCACAGATACGCAGTATTTT.

The chain employs TRBV27 and TRBJ1-5; 7 bases are shared with TRBD1. The CDR3 is 14 residues long. V was pared by 8 bases and J by 2 bases, with 6 bases of the junction left unmatched. Germline CDR1 is MNHEY and CDR2 is SMNVEV (reference sequence). CDR3 coding DNA: TGTGCCAGCCAAGGGGGCTTTGGCAATCAGCCCCAGCATTTT. Translating gives CASQGGFGNQPQHF.

The genes are TRBV20-1 and TRBJ1-5, with a weak D call TRBD1 (5 bases). V gave up 4 bases and J gave up 3 bases, with 13 bases separating them. Germline V gene lookup returns CDR1 DFQATT and CDR2 SNEGSKA (reference sequence). The CDR3 extends over 14 amino acids. The DNA for the CDR3 is TGCAGTGCTAAACCGGGCAGGGTCAATCAGCCCCAGCATTTT. Protein product: CSAKPGRVNQPQHF.

This clonotype was picked up many times. V gene TRBV5-1 combines with J gene TRBJ1-1; 11 nucleotides agree with TRBD1. Germline V gene data show CDR1 as SGHRS and CDR2 as YFSETQ. V shed 4 bases, J shed 5 bases, and the junction held 16 bases outside the gene matches. The CDR3 sequence is 18 residues long. The CDR3 nucleotides are TGCGCCAGCAGCATCCGGACAGGGGGCTCCCCCGGTCTTACTGAAGCTTTCTTT. This encodes CASSIRTGGSPGLTEAFF.